The source of this T cell receptor (beta chain) is a study of blood T cell repertoires in COVID-19. Study background: Specimens from acute and convalescent COVID-19 originated in the United States, Italy and Spain. The analysed material was cDNA or gDNA that came from T cells, B-cell-depleted T cells, or PBMCs.

V shed 8 bases and J 3 bases; nucleotides not matched to a gene: 10. This CDR3 region has 15 residues. The germline V gene has CDR1 LNHDA and CDR2 SQIVND (reference sequence). In the source study's methods: Using reference gene primer amplification, nucleated cell counts were estimated. The method was immunoSEQ multiplex PCR; TCRdb's version includes in-frame clones alone and lacks a portion of them. V, J and clone size are those of that table, while D and trimming were read from the DNA. The sample consists of about 360,000 clones, around 86% of them appearing once. This chain links TRBV19 with TRBJ1-3; 7 positions agree with TRBD1. Sequenced: peripheral blood. This clonotype was sampled from a human donor in a cohort sampled during active COVID-19. The CDR3 bases are TGTGCCAGTCGTACTAGGGGGCTATTTGGAAACACCATATATTTT. This translates into CASRTRGLFGNTIYF.